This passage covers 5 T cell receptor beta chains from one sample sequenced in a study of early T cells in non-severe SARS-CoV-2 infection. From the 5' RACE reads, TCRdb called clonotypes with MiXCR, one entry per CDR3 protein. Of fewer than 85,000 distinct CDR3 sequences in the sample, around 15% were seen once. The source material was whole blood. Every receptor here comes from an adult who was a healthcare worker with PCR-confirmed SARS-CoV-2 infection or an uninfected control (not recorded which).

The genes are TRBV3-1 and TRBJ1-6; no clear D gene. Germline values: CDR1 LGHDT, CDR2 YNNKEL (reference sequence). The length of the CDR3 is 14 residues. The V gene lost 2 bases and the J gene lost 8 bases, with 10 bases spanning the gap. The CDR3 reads CASSQYRRDSPLHF. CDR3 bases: TGTGCCAGCAGCCAATACCGTCGTGATTCACCCCTCCACTTT.

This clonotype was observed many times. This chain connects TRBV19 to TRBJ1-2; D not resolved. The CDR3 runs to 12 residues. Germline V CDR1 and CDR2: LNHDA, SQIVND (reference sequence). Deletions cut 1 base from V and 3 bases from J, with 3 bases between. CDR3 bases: TGTGCCAGTAGTATAGCCGACTATGGCTACACCTTC. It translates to CASSIADYGYTF.

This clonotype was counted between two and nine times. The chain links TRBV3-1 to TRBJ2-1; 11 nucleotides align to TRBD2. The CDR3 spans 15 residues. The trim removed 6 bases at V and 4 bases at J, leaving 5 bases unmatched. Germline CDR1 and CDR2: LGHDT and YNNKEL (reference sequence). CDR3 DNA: TGTGCCAGCAGGTACGGGACTAGCGGTTACAATGAGCAGTTCTTC. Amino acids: CASRYGTSGYNEQFF.

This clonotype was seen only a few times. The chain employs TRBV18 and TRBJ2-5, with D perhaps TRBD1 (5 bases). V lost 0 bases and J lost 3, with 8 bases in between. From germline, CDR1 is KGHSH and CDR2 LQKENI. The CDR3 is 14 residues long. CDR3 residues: CASSPPNRKETQYF. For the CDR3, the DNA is TGTGCCAGCTCACCACCGAACAGGAAAGAGACCCAGTACTTC.

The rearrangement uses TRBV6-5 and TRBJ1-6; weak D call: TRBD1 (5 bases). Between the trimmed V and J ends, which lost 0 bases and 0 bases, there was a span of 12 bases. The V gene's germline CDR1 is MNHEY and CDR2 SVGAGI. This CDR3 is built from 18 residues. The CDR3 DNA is TGTGCCAGCAGTTACTCGATCGAGGGGAGCTCCTATAATTCACCCCTCCACTTT. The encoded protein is CASSYSIEGSSYNSPLHF.